The source of this T cell receptor (beta chain) is a study of T cell responses to AZD1222 COVID-19 vaccine. Overall study results and limits: Within unmutated variant regions lay the reported targets of nearly half of spike-specific TCRs. Clonal diversity was possibly underestimated; the donors were predominantly white British and more often female.

This CDR3 has 13 residues. Trimming took off 5 bases at V and 9 bases at J, with 14 bases between the two ends. Germline lookup yields CDR1 SNHLY and CDR2 FYNNEI. The repertoire was sequenced with immunoSEQ multiplex PCR; TCRdb's copy has only in-frame clones and lacks some. The sample consists of approximately 150,000 clones, about 92% of them appearing once. This clone was seen once. Antigen specificity is unknown. The source material was peripheral blood, sampled 28 days after the second AZD1222 dose. The J gene is TRBJ2-1, the V gene TRBV2; weak D call: TRBD2 (6 bases). This sequence was found in an adult who received the AZD1222 COVID-19 vaccine. The DNA of the CDR3 is TGTGCCAGCAGTCAGACACGGGGGAGTGAGCAGTTCTTC. Amino acid sequence: CASSQTRGSEQFF.